This is a list of T cell receptor beta chains from one sample in a study of blood T cell repertoires in COVID-19. The data were produced by immunoSEQ multiplex PCR, yet TCRdb's version contains in-frame clones alone and is incomplete. The sample has more than 200,000 clones; under 90% are singletons. The material sequenced was peripheral blood. The receptors stem from an elderly man with acute or convalescent COVID-19. CDR3s include the opening cysteine and the closing phenylalanine or tryptophan. The order of the fields is V gene, J gene, D gene, clone size, CDR3 protein, CDR3 DNA. The D gene is left open where the match is weak. Only some rows state a clone size, as once, few, many or a class for expanded clones.

TRBV6-4,TRBJ2-3,.,.,CASSAFFGGTDTQYF,TGTGCCAGCAGTGCGTTCTTCGGGGGCACAGATACGCAGTATTTT
TRBV6-5,TRBJ2-4,TRBD2,.,CASSPLRGGNIQYF,TGTGCCAGCAGTCCCCTTAGGGGAGGGAACATTCAGTACTTC
TRBV11-2,TRBJ2-2,.,.,CASSLGSGSLNTGELFF,TGTGCCAGCAGCTTAGGTAGCGGTAGCCTCAACACCGGGGAGCTGTTTTTT
TRBV6-4,TRBJ2-5,.,.,CASSEGAGQETQYF,TGTGCCAGCAGTGAGGGCGCGGGCCAAGAGACCCAGTACTTC
TRBV30,TRBJ1-4,TRBD1,.,CAWSPFRQGAGEKLFF,TGTGCCTGGAGTCCCTTTCGACAGGGGGCGGGGGAAAAACTGTTTTTT
TRBV7-2,TRBJ2-2,TRBD2,.,CAAGGDGNTGELFF,TGTGCCGCCGGGGGGGACGGGAACACCGGGGAGCTGTTTTTT
TRBV6-5,TRBJ1-5,.,.,CASSSSQGFNQPQHF,TGTGCCAGCAGCTCATCCCAGGGGTTCAATCAGCCCCAGCATTTT
TRBV5-8,TRBJ2-5,TRBD1,.,CASSLDTGGGETQYF,TGTGCCAGCAGCTTAGATACAGGGGGCGGTGAGACCCAGTACTTC
TRBV21-1,TRBJ2-7,.,.,CASSKGTSGRYEQYF,TGTGCCAGCAGCAAAGGGACTAGCGGAAGATACGAGCAGTACTTC
TRBV6-6,TRBJ2-1,TRBD2,.,CASSRAGLAGGPRFNEQFF,TGTGCCAGCAGCCGAGCAGGACTAGCGGGAGGGCCGCGATTTAATGAGCAGTTCTTC
TRBV4-3,TRBJ2-1,.,.,CASSQEAGNEQFF,TGCGCCAGCAGCCAAGAAGCAGGGAATGAGCAGTTCTTC
TRBV5-6,TRBJ2-1,.,.,CASSLAGLPSSYNEQFF,TGTGCCAGCAGCCTGGCGGGACTTCCGAGCTCCTACAATGAGCAGTTCTTC
TRBV7-2,TRBJ1-5,TRBD1,.,CASSPRGGTGVDQPQHF,TGTGCCAGCAGCCCCCGAGGAGGGACAGGGGTTGATCAGCCCCAGCATTTT
TRBV6-5,TRBJ1-6,.,.,CASRQSSYNSPLHF,TGTGCCAGCAGACAGAGCTCCTATAATTCACCCCTCCACTTT
TRBV19,TRBJ2-7,TRBD2,once,CASSTPMGGRSYEQYF,TGTGCCAGTAGTACCCCCATGGGCGGGAGATCCTACGAGCAGTACTTC
TRBV30,TRBJ2-7,TRBD2,once,CAWSVLSSGPYEQYF,TGTGCCTGGAGTGTACTCTCTAGCGGGCCCTACGAGCAGTACTTC
TRBV19,TRBJ1-1,.,.,CASRFLTGRPEAFF,TGTGCCAGCCGATTCCTTACAGGGCGCCCTGAAGCTTTCTTT
TRBV27,TRBJ1-6,.,few,CASSAGTSNSPLHF,TGTGCCAGCAGTGCCGGGACTTCTAATTCACCCCTCCACTTT
TRBV19,TRBJ1-6,.,.,CASSTQGSGNSPLHF,TGTGCCAGTAGTACACAGGGTTCGGGGAATTCACCCCTCCACTTT
TRBV15,TRBJ1-5,.,once,CATSRGRGNRSNQPQHF,TGTGCCACCAGCAGAGGCCGGGGGAACCGTTCCAATCAGCCCCAGCATTTT
TRBV29-1,TRBJ2-2,TRBD1,few,CSVSTGTGELFF,TGCAGCGTGTCGACAGGGACCGGGGAGCTGTTTTTT
TRBV24-1,TRBJ2-1,TRBD2,.,CATSDLAGNNEQFF,TGTGCCACCAGTGATTTAGCGGGAAACAATGAGCAGTTCTTC
TRBV18,TRBJ1-5,.,.,CASSPGGPHQDQPQHF,TGTGCCAGCTCACCGGGGGGACCCCACCAGGATCAGCCCCAGCATTTT
TRBV30,TRBJ2-4,TRBD2,.,CAWTPAGGAKNIQYF,TGTGCCTGGACCCCCGCCGGGGGGGCCAAAAACATTCAGTACTTC
TRBV19,TRBJ2-7,TRBD1,.,CASSRGFGEQYF,TGTGCCAGTAGCAGGGGGTTCGGCGAGCAGTACTTC
TRBV11-3,TRBJ1-3,.,.,CASSLVFPRNTIYF,TGTGCCAGCAGCTTAGTCTTCCCTAGAAACACCATATATTTT
TRBV6-2/TRBV6-3,TRBJ2-3,.,.,CASSTGGTDTQYF,TGTGCCAGCAGTACCGGCGGTACAGATACGCAGTATTTT
TRBV5-4,TRBJ2-6,.,.,CASSGGRPGLSGANVLTF,TGTGCCAGCAGCGGGGGCCGTCCGGGACTATCTGGGGCCAACGTCCTGACTTTC
TRBV7-9,TRBJ2-7,TRBD2,.,CASSLWTGLAGTYEQYF,TGTGCCAGCAGCTTATGGACGGGACTAGCGGGAACCTACGAGCAGTACTTC
TRBV20-1,TRBJ1-1,.,.,CSARDGNTEAFF,TGCAGTGCTCGTGACGGGAACACTGAAGCTTTCTTT
TRBV5-1,TRBJ2-6,.,.,CASSLGISGANVLTF,TGCGCCAGCAGCTTGGGTATCTCTGGGGCCAACGTCCTGACTTTC
TRBV5-1,TRBJ2-2,TRBD2,.,CASSPRTSVRGELFF,TGCGCCAGCAGCCCGAGGACTAGCGTACGCGGGGAGCTGTTTTTT
TRBV9,TRBJ2-7,TRBD1,.,CANKCGTGDYEQYF,TGTGCCAACAAATGCGGGACAGGGGACTACGAGCAGTACTTC
TRBV29-1,TRBJ2-1,TRBD2,.,CSVESGGPSSYNEQFF,TGCAGCGTTGAGTCGGGAGGACCGAGCTCCTACAATGAGCAGTTCTTC